Following are 14 T cell receptor beta chains from one sample sequenced in a study of T cells after yellow fever vaccination. TCRdb reanalysed the 5' RACE reads using MiXCR and keeps one entry per CDR3 protein. The sample yields about 85,000 distinct CDR3 sequences, roughly 15% seen once. This specimen consisted of CD8+ T cells not binding an NS4B(214-222) dextramer, sorted from PBMCs, obtained 21 days after the first yellow fever vaccination. The receptors were sampled from a man younger than 30 who received the YFV17D yellow fever vaccine.

The gene calls are TRBV7-2 and TRBJ2-1; 13 bases match TRBD2. Germline V gives CDR1 SGHTA, CDR2 FQGNSA. Trimming at V came to 4 bases and at J to 4 bases, leaving 4 bases not matched to a gene. This CDR3 spans 16 amino acids. The CDR3 DNA follows: TGTGCCAGCAGCTCCGGACTAGCGGGGGAATACAATGAGCAGTTCTTC. It translates to CASSSGLAGEYNEQFF.

The sample holds many counts of this clonotype. The chain uses TRBV29-1 and TRBJ2-1, with TRBD1 matching 11 bases. Germline CDR1 and CDR2: SQVTM and ANQGSEA. The trim removed 3 bases at V and 6 bases at J, leaving 4 bases unmatched. This CDR3 has 14 residues. CDR3 coding DNA: TGCAGCGTTGAGGGACAGGGGGTGGGCAATGAGCAGTTCTTC. It is translated as CSVEGQGVGNEQFF.

The chain uses TRBV2 and TRBJ1-2; D is uncertain. The CDR3 length is 13 residues. V lost 4 bases and J lost 6, with 12 bases in between. Germline assignment: CDR1 SNHLY and CDR2 FYNNEI. CDR3 in DNA: TGTGCCAGCAGTGTAACGGAACTAGATGGCTACACCTTC. It is translated as CASSVTELDGYTF.

This clonotype was found a few times. The genes are TRBV7-2 and TRBJ2-7; D possibly corresponds to TRBD2 (6 bases). The CDR3 sequence is 12 residues long. V lost 1 base and J lost 7, with 8 bases in between. Germline V gene lookup returns CDR1 SGHTA and CDR2 FQGNSA. This CDR3 is CASSLGGGEQYF. The CDR3 DNA reads as TGTGCCAGCAGCTTAGGAGGAGGGGAGCAGTACTTC.

The chain combines TRBV29-1 with TRBJ2-1; 8 bases align to TRBD1. The CDR3 is 15 residues long. Losses at the gene ends were 6 bases for V and 5 bases for J; bases not matched to a gene: 12. Germline values: CDR1 SQVTM, CDR2 ANQGSEA. CDR3 nucleotides: TGCAGCGTCACGAGACAGGGGACCCTCCACAATGAGCAGTTCTTC. This codes for CSVTRQGTLHNEQFF.

The V and J genes are TRBV24-1 and TRBJ2-1; the match to TRBD1 covers 7 bases. The CDR3 totals 14 residues. In germline, CDR1 is KGHDR, CDR2 SFDVKD. The junction had 6 bases not matched to a gene; V was cut back by 4 bases and J by 7 bases. The chain's CDR3 is CATSDPGQLNEQFF. The CDR3, as DNA: TGTGCCACCAGTGACCCGGGACAGTTGAATGAGCAGTTCTTC.

The chain has TRBV24-1 and TRBJ1-1, with D possibly being TRBD1 (6 bases). Germline lookup yields CDR1 KGHDR and CDR2 SFDVKD. The CDR3 loop spans 13 amino acids. Trimming took 9 bases from V and 11 from J, leaving 21 bases between them. The CDR3 DNA is TGTGCCACCCGGGCCGGGGAGGGGGGTGAGGCTTTCTTT. Translation gives CATRAGEGGEAFF.

In this sample, this clonotype turned up a few times. This chain joins TRBV7-9 and TRBJ2-5; D is perhaps TRBD2 (5 bases). CDR3 length: 13 amino acids. Germline-derived CDR1 and CDR2 are SEHNR and FQNEAQ (reference sequence). Deletions cut 5 bases from V and 4 bases from J, with 11 bases between. The CDR3 is CASSPEAPETQYF. The CDR3 DNA follows: TGTGCCAGCAGCCCGGAGGCGCCAGAGACCCAGTACTTC.

This clonotype was observed a handful of times. V is TRBV5-1 and J is TRBJ2-1, with 7 bases aligning to TRBD1. The CDR3 is 15 residues long. CDR1 and CDR2 (germline): SGHRS, YFSETQ. J gave up 3 bases and V 2 bases, and 5 bases lay outside the gene matches. The CDR3 is CASSLGTAIYNEQFF. The CDR3 nucleotides read TGCGCCAGCAGCTTAGGGACAGCAATCTACAATGAGCAGTTCTTC.

In this sample, this clonotype turned up a few times. V gene TRBV5-1 combines with J gene TRBJ1-1; TRBD1 matches 9 bases. Germline V lookup: CDR1 SGHRS, CDR2 YFSETQ. The junction had 5 bases not matched to a gene; V was cut back by 8 bases and J by 0 bases. The CDR3 consists of 14 residues. CDR3 region: CASQQGALNTEAFF. CDR3 coding DNA: TGCGCCAGTCAACAGGGGGCCTTGAACACTGAAGCTTTCTTT.

The V call is TRBV6-2 or TRBV6-3, the J call TRBJ2-3; D uncertain. In germline, CDR1 is MNHEY, CDR2 SVGEGT. CDR3 length: 11 amino acids. V lost 8 bases and J 4 bases, leaving 7 bases between the germline ends. Here the CDR3 reads CASRKSDTQYF. The CDR3 DNA sequence: TGTGCCAGCCGCAAATCAGATACGCAGTATTTT.

For this clonotype: One base away lies a much larger clone, so this may be a sequencing read error. Since no conserved phenylalanine or tryptophan closes the CDR3, a read error is the likely cause. The chain has TRBV29-1 and TRBJ1-1; D is undetermined. Trimming pared 5 bases from V and 4 bases from J, leaving 14 bases between. The CDR3 is made up of 13 amino acids. Germline loops: CDR1 SQVTM, CDR2 ANQGSEA. The CDR3 DNA is TGCAGCGTTCGGAGGGATTGGGGCACTGAAGCTTTCCTT. Translated: CSVRRDWGTEAFL.

This clonotype was counted ten times or more. The CDR3 protein is CASSQEGDREGPDTQYF. The CDR3 nucleotides read TGCGCCAGCAGCCAAGAAGGGGACAGGGAGGGCCCAGATACGCAGTATTTT. The gene calls are TRBV4-3 and TRBJ2-3; 9 bases are a match to TRBD1. The CDR3 totals 17 residues. Germline V gives CDR1 LGHNA, CDR2 YSLEER. The V segment lost 0 bases and the J segment 4 bases; nucleotides outside the gene matches: 8.

The gene calls are TRBV28 and TRBJ2-5, with D possibly matching TRBD2 (6 bases). V lost 3 bases, J lost 4 bases, and 15 bases lay in between. Germline values: CDR1 MDHEN, CDR2 SYDVKM. The CDR3 covers 15 residues. CDR3 bases: TGTGCCAGCAGTTTCAGAGAGGAGGAGGGAGAGACCCAGTACTTC. It encodes CASSFREEEGETQYF.